A single sample is the source of the 26 T cell receptor beta chains below, sequenced in a study of cytomegalovirus exposure and HLA in healthy donors. Both 60 Vbeta primers and 13 Jbeta primers went into the PCR. Produced via immunoSEQ multiplex PCR; TCRdb's table is partial and in-frame only. This sample has 120,000 to 150,000 clones, with around three quarters found just once. Sequencing was performed on PBMCs. These receptors were obtained from a woman aged 40 to 50 in good health and CMV-seropositive.

CDR3 nucleotides: TGTGCCAGCAGCGTAGGCCCTCACATATGGAGCTACGAGCAGTACTTC. This translates into CASSVGPHIWSYEQYF. The chain carries TRBV9 and TRBJ2-7; no clear D. Trimming left V 0 bases short and J 3 bases short, with 16 bases between. The CDR3 contains 16 residues. Germline assignment: CDR1 SGDLS and CDR2 YYNGEE.

In its sample, this clone was seen once. The genes are TRBV10-1 and TRBJ1-2; 7 bases line up with TRBD1. Per germline, CDR1 WNHNN and CDR2 SYGVQD (reference sequence). The CDR3 sequence is 14 residues long. V was pared by 7 bases and J by 7 bases, with 12 bases of the junction left unmatched. The CDR3 region is CASNNPDRELGYTF. As DNA, the CDR3 is TGCGCCAGCAACAATCCCGACAGGGAGCTTGGCTACACCTTC.

V usage is TRBV14 and J usage is TRBJ2-2; no clear D. The ends were cut back, 4 bases at V and 1 base at J, with 4 bases in the middle. This CDR3 is 13 amino acids long. The germline V gene encodes CDR1 SGHDN and CDR2 FVKESK. CDR3 nucleotides: TGTGCCAGCAGCCTACAGAACACCGGGGAGCTGTTTTTT. Translating it yields CASSLQNTGELFF.

This clone has a handful of counts. This chain joins TRBV18 and TRBJ2-7, with TRBD1 matching 8 bases. V shed 6 bases and J 7 bases; nucleotides not matched to a gene: 8. Germline loops: CDR1 KGHSH, CDR2 LQKENI. The CDR3 has 13 amino acids. The CDR3 reads CASSQDRVGEQYF. The CDR3 DNA is TGTGCCAGCTCGCAGGACAGGGTGGGGGAGCAGTACTTC.

CDR3 residues: CASRTDRASQYGYTF. The CDR3 coding sequence is TGTGCCAGCAGAACTGACAGGGCCTCACAATATGGCTACACCTTC. The rearrangement links TRBV27 to TRBJ1-2; 7 positions match TRBD1. Trimming cost V 6 bases and J 5 bases; bases outside gene matches: 12. The germline CDR1 and CDR2 sequences are MNHEY and SMNVEV (reference sequence). The CDR3 extends over 15 amino acids.

The V gene is TRBV4-2, the J gene TRBJ1-3; D unresolved. The V gene lost 2 bases and the J gene lost 1 base, with 12 bases spanning the gap. There are 16 residues in the CDR3. Germline-derived CDR1 and CDR2 are LGHNA and YNFKEQ. DNA for the CDR3: TGTGCCAGCAGCCAACAGTTGTCTAGTTCTGGAAACACCATATATTTT. Protein: CASSQQLSSSGNTIYF.

J is TRBJ1-6 and V is TRBV5-6; a weak D match, TRBD1 (5 bases). The CDR3 runs to 16 residues. Per germline, CDR1 SGHDT and CDR2 YYEEEE. Trimming pared 4 bases from V and 9 bases from J, leaving 20 bases between. This CDR3 reads CASSLSAGVFSSPLHF. The CDR3, as DNA: TGTGCCAGCAGCCTGAGTGCGGGGGTTTTTTCTTCACCCCTCCACTTT. The whole variable domain, remainder taken from reference TRBV5-6 and TRBJ1-6, is DAGVTQSPTHLIKTRGQQVTLRCSPKSGHDTVSWYQQALGQGPQFIFQYYEEEERQRGNFPDRFSGHQFPNYSSELNVNALLLGDSALYLCASSLSAGVFSSPLHFGNGTRLTVT.

The V call is TRBV5-4, the J call TRBJ2-5; possibly TRBD1 for D (6 bases). The tail of the sequence fits TRBJ2-7 better, so the J call may be wrong. The CDR3 has 13 amino acids. Germline CDR1 reads SGHNT; CDR2 reads YYREEE (reference sequence). CDR3 DNA: TGTGCCAGCAGCTTGGCCTACAGGGACGAGCAGTACTTC. This codes for CASSLAYRDEQYF.

This chain joins TRBV6-1 and TRBJ2-1, with 7 bases matching TRBD2. CDR1 and CDR2 (germline): MNHNS, SASEGT. CDR3 length: 13 amino acids. V trimming: 3 bases; J trimming: 15 bases; junction bases outside the gene matches: 11. CDR3 DNA sequence: TGTGCCAGCAGTGAGATCCACGGGACTAATCGGTTCTTC. This sequence encodes CASSEIHGTNRFF.

V and J are TRBV19 and TRBJ1-2, with a tentative D call TRBD1 (5 bases). Germline V gene sequence: CDR1 LNHDA, CDR2 SQIVND (reference sequence). The V gene lost 3 bases and the J gene lost 6 bases, with 8 bases spanning the gap. The CDR3 is 12 residues long. The CDR3 region has the DNA TGTGCCAGTAGTATTTCGGGGGATGGCTACACCTTC. The encoded protein is CASSISGDGYTF.

The chain combines TRBV9 with TRBJ2-5, with 11 bases fitting TRBD2. Trimming took 0 bases from V and 2 from J; bases not matched to a gene: 3. Per the germline V gene, CDR1 is SGDLS and CDR2 is YYNGEE. The CDR3 runs to 16 residues. The CDR3 region is CASSVGSSGGQETQYF. CDR3 DNA sequence: TGTGCCAGCAGCGTAGGTTCTAGCGGGGGGCAAGAGACCCAGTACTTC.

The genes are TRBV2 and TRBJ2-1; TRBD1 matches at 9 bases. Trimming took 8 bases from V and 3 from J; bases not matched to a gene: 2. CDR3 length: 13 amino acids. Germline V gene lookup returns CDR1 SNHLY and CDR2 FYNNEI. The CDR3 DNA reads as TGTGCCAGCGAGACAGGGGGCTACAATGAGCAGTTCTTC. It translates to CASETGGYNEQFF.

The V call is TRBV11-3, the J call TRBJ2-1; the match to TRBD2 covers 7 bases. V lost 5 bases and J lost 3; bases outside the gene matches: 1. The CDR3 is 13 amino acids. The germline V gene encodes CDR1 SGHNT and CDR2 YENEEA. The CDR3 here is CASSKRGYNEQFF. The CDR3 DNA sequence: TGTGCCAGCAGCAAGCGGGGCTACAATGAGCAGTTCTTC.

The rearrangement uses TRBV11-2 and TRBJ2-7; possibly TRBD2 for D (5 bases). Germline-derived CDR1 and CDR2 are SGHAT and FQNNGV. Trimming pared 6 bases from V and 1 base from J, leaving 16 bases between. The CDR3 contains 15 residues. This CDR3 reads CASSQPGIQSYEQYF. CDR3 nucleotide sequence: TGTGCCAGCAGTCAACCCGGGATCCAGTCCTACGAGCAGTACTTC.

V and J are TRBV28 and TRBJ1-2; D is uncertain. Germline CDR1 is MDHEN and CDR2 is SYDVKM. The CDR3 spans 12 residues. V shed 6 bases and J shed 4 bases, with 9 bases lying between them. The CDR3, as DNA: TGTGCCAGCAGCTCGGCGGCCTATGGCTACACCTTC. Translating it yields CASSSAAYGYTF.

The rearrangement joins TRBV7-6 to TRBJ2-1; the match to TRBD1 covers 7 bases. The germline CDR1 and CDR2 sequences are SGHVS and FNYEAQ. V gave up 5 bases and J gave up 8 bases; unmatched junction bases: 9. The CDR3 sequence is 14 residues long. The CDR3 region is CASSPKTGWDEQFF. In nucleotides, the CDR3 is TGTGCCAGCAGCCCCAAGACAGGGTGGGATGAGCAGTTCTTC. The full variable domain, its missing parts supplied by reference TRBV7-6 and TRBJ2-1, is GAGVSQSPRYKVTKRGQDVALRCDPISGHVSLYWYRQALGQGPEFLTYFNYEAQQDKSGLPNDRFSAERPEGSISTLTIQRTEQRDSAMYRCASSPKTGWDEQFFGPGTRLTVL.

The rearrangement joins TRBV7-9 to TRBJ1-6; TRBD1 might be the D (5 bases). Germline lookup yields CDR1 SEHNR and CDR2 FQNEAQ (reference sequence). V was pared by 1 base and J by 10 bases, with 14 bases between. This CDR3 comprises 15 residues. CDR3 sequence: CASSLVFGGGSPLHF. CDR3 nucleotides: TGTGCCAGCAGCTTAGTTTTTGGGGGGGGGTCACCCCTCCACTTT.

A note on this clone: In the same sample, other DNA sequences code for this CDR3. This chain links TRBV5-1 with TRBJ2-3; a possible D gene is TRBD2 (5 bases). The ends were cut back, 3 bases at V and 0 bases at J, with 5 bases in the middle. The germline CDR1 and CDR2 sequences are SGHRS and YFSETQ. This CDR3 region has 13 residues. The CDR3 DNA reads as TGCGCCAGCAGCTCGGGGAGCACAGATACGCAGTATTTT. Translating it yields CASSSGSTDTQYF.

The V call is TRBV10-3, the J call TRBJ2-1; D not certain. Germline assignment: CDR1 ENHRY and CDR2 SYGVKD. This CDR3 contains 11 residues. Trimming shortened V by 6 bases and J by 5 bases, and 5 bases separated the two germline ends. The CDR3 DNA reads TGTGCCATCAGGACAAACAATGAGCAGTTCTTC. Its protein is CAIRTNNEQFF.

J is TRBJ2-5 and V is TRBV2; maybe TRBD2 (6 bases). The CDR3 spans 12 residues. Germline CDR1 is SNHLY and CDR2 is FYNNEI. Trimming left V 6 bases short and J 4 bases short, with 9 bases between. CDR3 in amino acids: CASREGRETQYF. CDR3 nucleotides: TGTGCCAGCAGGGAGGGCCGAGAGACCCAGTACTTC.

The V and J genes are TRBV11-2 and TRBJ2-7, with a weak D call TRBD1 (6 bases). V gave up 2 bases and J gave up 2 bases, with 13 bases separating them. Germline CDR1 SGHAT, CDR2 FQNNGV. The CDR3 length is 15 residues. In nucleotides, the CDR3 is TGTGCCAGCAGCTTAACTACAGGGATACCCTACGAGCAGTACTTC. This gives the protein CASSLTTGIPYEQYF.

V is TRBV2 and J is TRBJ2-2, with TRBD1 identical over 7 bases. After removal of 6 bases from V and 6 bases from J, the junction contained 4 bases not matched to a gene. Per the germline V gene, CDR1 is SNHLY and CDR2 is FYNNEI. This CDR3 is 13 amino acids long. CDR3 sequence (DNA): TGTGCCAGCAGACAAACAGGGGCCGGGGAGCTGTTTTTT. Translating it yields CASRQTGAGELFF.

The chain links TRBV6-5 to TRBJ1-2; D is undetermined. Germline V gene lookup returns CDR1 MNHEY and CDR2 SVGAGI. The CDR3 extends over 16 amino acids. The ends were cut back, 2 bases at V and 6 bases at J, with 19 bases in the middle. Here the CDR3 reads CASSYVEVLGEDGYTF. The CDR3 bases are TGTGCCAGCAGTTACGTCGAGGTGTTGGGAGAGGATGGCTACACCTTC.

In its sample, this clone was seen once. The chain recombines TRBV11-2 with TRBJ1-1; no reliable D call. V was cut by 5 bases and J by 2 bases, with 12 bases left in between. The CDR3 extends over 14 amino acids. CDR1 is SGHAT and CDR2 is FQNNGV in the germline V gene. The CDR3 nucleotides read TGTGCCAGCAGCCCACTGTCCGTTAACACTGAAGCTTTCTTT. It encodes CASSPLSVNTEAFF.

The chain uses TRBV6-6 and TRBJ1-5; 9 positions match TRBD1. Germline V gene data show CDR1 as MNHNY and CDR2 as SVGAGI (reference sequence). J was trimmed by 5 bases and V by 5 bases; bases with no gene match: 1. This CDR3 has 13 residues. CDR3 nucleotides: TGTGCCAGCAGTCGGACAGGGGATCAGCCCCAGCATTTT. As protein: CASSRTGDQPQHF.

This clone was observed a handful of times. V is TRBV5-6 and J is TRBJ1-1; D possibly corresponds to TRBD1 (5 bases). Germline V gives CDR1 SGHDT, CDR2 YYEEEE. The CDR3 is 17 amino acids. V shed 2 bases and J shed 0 bases, with 17 bases lying between them. The CDR3 loop reads CASSLTGEDFMNTEAFF. As DNA, the CDR3 is TGTGCCAGCAGCTTAACAGGTGAAGATTTTATGAACACTGAAGCTTTCTTT.